One and the same sample provided the 18 T cell receptor beta chains below, sequenced in a study of cytomegalovirus exposure and HLA in healthy donors (dated by TCRdb to about 2017). Library generation was performed with the immunoSEQ multiplex PCR assay. A mixture of 60 forward primers for TCR Vbeta segments and 13 reverse primers for TCR Jbeta segments was used in the multiplex PCR. This immuneACCESS table, as held by TCRdb, lists in-frame sequences with V and J called but not all clones. Of the missing ones, under half trace to an unresolved V gene in checked studies; the others have no known cause. This sample has more than 100,000 clones in its table, and about three fifths of those were observed once. Together, the top ten hold about 9% of the sample. Material: PBMCs. The source of these receptors is a man in his forties in good health and CMV-seropositive.

The chain links TRBV6-5 to TRBJ1-2; 9 positions agree with TRBD1. With 7 bases clipped from V and 7 bases from J, the junction kept 7 bases outside the gene matches. CDR1 and CDR2 (germline): MNHEY, SVGAGI. The CDR3 consists of 13 residues. The CDR3 spells CASTPQGASGYTF. CDR3 DNA: TGTGCCAGCACCCCACAGGGGGCGTCTGGCTACACCTTC.

This clone was found a few times. This chain uses TRBV7-2 with TRBJ2-2; no clear D gene. Germline V CDR1 and CDR2: SGHTA, FQGNSA. There are 14 residues in the CDR3. The V end lost 2 bases, the J end lost 5 bases, and 9 bases lay between the germline ends. The CDR3 sequence: CASSLSGTTGELFF. The CDR3 DNA follows: TGTGCCAGCAGCTTATCGGGTACGACCGGGGAGCTGTTTTTT.

The chain couples TRBV5-1 to TRBJ2-1; 7 bases are shared with TRBD1. CDR1 and CDR2 (germline): SGHRS, YFSETQ. This CDR3 region has 15 residues. Trimming at V came to 1 base and at J to 4 bases, leaving 5 bases not matched to a gene. CDR3 nucleotide sequence: TGCGCCAGCAGCTTGTCATTACAGGGGTACAATGAGCAGTTCTTC. This codes for CASSLSLQGYNEQFF.

This clone was counted between two and nine times. The V gene is TRBV6-6, the J gene TRBJ1-2; 9 bases are a match to TRBD1. This CDR3 comprises 16 residues. Germline CDR1 MNHNY, CDR2 SVGAGI (reference sequence). The ends lost 5 bases at V and 2 bases at J; junction bases unmatched: 9. CDR3 nucleotide sequence: TGTGCCAGCAGTACCCCCCGGGGGACAGGGAACTATGGCTACACCTTC. Its protein product is CASSTPRGTGNYGYTF.

V gene TRBV5-8 combines with J gene TRBJ2-3, with D perhaps matching TRBD1 (6 bases). This CDR3 region has 15 residues. The germline V and J ends were trimmed by 0 bases and 2 bases, with 10 bases remaining between them. Per the germline V gene, CDR1 is SGHTS and CDR2 is YDEGEE. CDR3 amino acids: CASSLGGGITDTQYF. The CDR3, as DNA: TGTGCCAGCAGCTTGGGAGGGGGAATCACAGATACGCAGTATTTT. Full variable domain (missing parts from reference TRBV5-8 and TRBJ2-3): EAGVTQSPTHLIKTRGQQATLRCSPISGHTSVYWYQQALGLGLQFLLWYDEGEERNRGNFPPRFSGRQFPNYSSELNVNALELEDSALYLCASSLGGGITDTQYFGPGTRLTVL.

V is TRBV25-1 and J is TRBJ1-1; D call uncertain. V lost 2 bases and J 4 bases, leaving 14 bases between the germline ends. The length of the CDR3 is 15 residues. CDR1 is MGHDK, CDR2 SYGVNS, per germline. CDR3 in DNA: TGTGCCAGCAGTGAACGCTCGCTCTACTCCACTGAAGCTTTCTTT. As protein: CASSERSLYSTEAFF.

This clone was counted between two and nine times. The chain combines TRBV5-4 with TRBJ2-7; the match to TRBD1 covers 7 bases. The germline gives CDR1 SGHNT, CDR2 YYREEE (reference sequence). Trimming at V came to 0 bases and at J to 2 bases, leaving 2 bases not matched to a gene. The CDR3 sequence is 14 residues long. DNA for the CDR3: TGTGCCAGCAGCTTGGACACAGGGGCCTACGAGCAGTACTTC. It codes for CASSLDTGAYEQYF.

The chain uses TRBV13 and TRBJ2-5; no reliable D call. CDR1 PRHDT and CDR2 FYEKMQ come from the germline V gene (reference sequence). The CDR3 runs to 14 residues. Trimming removed 3 bases at V and 2 bases at J, with 10 bases between. CDR3 amino acids: CASSLGQQQETQYF. The CDR3 nucleotides are TGTGCCAGCAGCTTGGGCCAGCAGCAAGAGACCCAGTACTTC.

This clone was seen just once. The chain recombines TRBV5-1 with TRBJ2-1, with 14 bases lining up with TRBD2. J was trimmed by 8 bases and V by 1 base; bases with no gene match: 8. The CDR3 is made up of 17 amino acids. Per germline, CDR1 SGHRS and CDR2 YFSETQ. The CDR3 region has the DNA TGCGCCAGCAGCTTGCTGACTAGCGGGAGGGCCGGGGATGAGCAGTTCTTC. This translates into CASSLLTSGRAGDEQFF.

The gene calls are TRBV6-5 and TRBJ2-3, with a weak D call TRBD1 (5 bases). The CDR3 runs 13 residues. In germline, CDR1 is MNHEY, CDR2 SVGAGI. V gave up 4 bases and J gave up 7 bases, with 12 bases separating them. CDR3 loop: CASSLGQSHTQYF. CDR3 DNA sequence: TGTGCCAGCAGTTTGGGGCAGTCTCATACGCAGTATTTT.

The chain's CDR3 is CASSYGAGGFEQYF. In DNA, the CDR3 is TGTGCCAGCAGTTACGGAGCGGGAGGATTCGAGCAGTACTTC. The V call is TRBV6-5, the J call TRBJ2-7; 9 nucleotides agree with TRBD2. Unmatched junction bases numbered 5, after V lost 2 bases and J lost 6 bases. The CDR3 extends over 14 amino acids. The germline V gene encodes CDR1 MNHEY and CDR2 SVGAGI.

This clone has more than one count but fewer than ten. Other DNA sequences within the sample encode an identical CDR3. The chain uses TRBV4-1 and TRBJ1-5; D gene ambiguous. Germline CDR1 MGHRA, CDR2 YSYEKL. This CDR3 contains 13 residues. V was shortened by 0 bases and J by 6 bases, with 6 bases between the two germline ends. DNA of the CDR3: TGCGCCAGCAGCCAAGATCTCTCTCAGCCCCAGCATTTT. Translation gives CASSQDLSQPQHF.

The V and J genes are TRBV15 and TRBJ2-5; D possibly corresponds to TRBD2 (6 bases). Germline CDR1 is LNHNV and CDR2 is YYDKDF (reference sequence). V was pared by 1 base and J by 0 bases, with 6 bases between. This CDR3 has 14 amino acids. The CDR3 DNA sequence: TGTGCCACCAGCAGAGGGGACTACCAAGAGACCCAGTACTTC. It specifies CATSRGDYQETQYF.

The V call is TRBV27, the J call TRBJ1-1, with D uncertain. CDR1 is MNHEY, CDR2 SMNVEV, per germline (reference sequence). The CDR3 is 13 residues long. Between the trimmed V and J ends, which lost 4 bases and 0 bases, there was a span of 6 bases. The CDR3 DNA sequence: TGTGCCAGCAGTTACAAAGTGAACACTGAAGCTTTCTTT. It specifies CASSYKVNTEAFF.

The chain is built from TRBV14 and TRBJ1-2, with 7 positions matching TRBD1. The ends lost 4 bases at V and 5 bases at J; junction bases unmatched: 4. Looked up from germline, CDR1 is SGHDN and CDR2 is FVKESK. This CDR3 region has 13 residues. The CDR3 DNA reads as TGTGCCAGCAGCCGAGAGACAGGGTATGGCTACACCTTC. Residues: CASSRETGYGYTF. Drawing the rest from reference TRBV14 and TRBJ1-2, the complete variable domain is EAGVTQFPSHSVIEKGQTVTLRCDPISGHDNLYWYRRVMGKEIKFLLHFVKESKQDESGMPNNRFLAERTGGTYSTLKVQPAELEDSGVYFCASSRETGYGYTFGSGTRLTVV.

This clone showed up just a few times. The chain carries TRBV2 and TRBJ2-2, with D maybe TRBD1 (5 bases). CDR3 length: 13 amino acids. The V end lost 4 bases, the J end lost 4 bases, and 7 bases lay between the germline ends. CDR1 is SNHLY and CDR2 is FYNNEI in the germline V gene. In DNA, the CDR3 is TGTGCCAGCAGTGCGCAGGGCACCGGGGAGCTGTTTTTT. Amino acid sequence: CASSAQGTGELFF.

Here the CDR3 DNA reads TGTGCCAGCAGTGAGGGGGGACAGGGATTGAGAGGAGGCGGTGATTCCACCTTC. Encoded protein: CASSEGGQGLRGGGDSTF. The chain joins TRBV6-1 to TRBJ1-2, with 9 nucleotides matching TRBD1. The CDR3 runs 18 residues. Per germline, CDR1 MNHNS and CDR2 SASEGT. V gave up 3 bases and J gave up 13 bases; unmatched junction bases: 24.

The chain carries TRBV28 and TRBJ1-2; 12 nucleotides agree with TRBD1. Germline values: CDR1 MDHEN, CDR2 SYDVKM. After removal of 8 bases from V and 7 bases from J, the junction contained 5 bases not matched to a gene. The CDR3 extends over 13 amino acids. CDR3 sequence reads: CASRGTGGGGYTF. The CDR3 DNA reads TGTGCCAGCCGCGGGACAGGGGGCGGTGGCTACACCTTC.